This TCR beta chain was recovered during a study of blood T cell repertoires in COVID-19. Trimming pared 3 bases from V and 0 bases from J, leaving 8 bases between. Germline-derived CDR1 and CDR2 are SGHAT and FQNNGV. The CDR3 runs 14 residues. This clone was counted once. TCRdb keeps only in-frame clones here, not all; method: immunoSEQ multiplex PCR. The table shows about 310,000 clones, with around 92% occurring only once. Individuals aged about 18 to 100 years were recruited from roughly 22 US areas. The chain carries TRBV11-2 and TRBJ1-1; D unclear. The source material was PBMCs or T cells enriched from blood (not recorded which). The clonotype was recovered from a woman aged 25 to 39 who had recovered from COVID-19. CDR3 sequence reads: CASSFQVMNTEAFF. Written as DNA, the CDR3 is TGTGCCAGCAGCTTTCAGGTCATGAACACTGAAGCTTTCTTT.